Presented here are 5 T cell receptor beta chains from one specimen sequenced in a study of regulatory T cells in long-lasting Graves disease. Described time point: newly diagnosed GD, antithyroid drugs for less than 3 months. Researchers made the TCR library from RNA that was extracted from PBMCs. Combining iRepertoire HTBI primers with Arm-PCR of CDR3 regions, the authors built TCR beta libraries. TCRdb re-derived calls from the multiplex PCR reads in MiXCR, one entry per CDR3 protein. This table has more than 300,000 distinct CDR3 sequences, around 11% appearing once. The data were also submitted as part of a second study, on T cells in Graves' hyperthyroidism and ophthalmopathy.

The specimen was peripheral blood mononuclear cells (PBMCs), collected at new diagnosis, from a patient treated with antithyroid drugs. The receptors were gathered from a woman between 18 and 29 years old with Graves disease.

This clonotype was seen a single time. The likely explanation is a read error, given a far larger clone one base away. V and J are TRBV11-2 and TRBJ2-7, with 7 nucleotides matching TRBD1. The CDR3 contains 15 residues. Germline lookup yields CDR1 SGHAT and CDR2 FQNNGV. Unmatched junction bases numbered 7, after V lost 5 bases and J lost 0 bases. CDR3 sequence: CASSPGQASSYEQYF. In DNA, the CDR3 is TGTGCCAGCAGCCCCGGACAGGCGAGCTCCTACGAGCAGTACTTC. Supplemented by reference TRBV11-2 and TRBJ2-7, the full variable domain reads EAGVAQSPRYKIIEKRQSVAFWCNPISGHATLYWYQQILGQGPKLLIQFQNNGVVDDSQLPKDRFSAERLKGVDSTLKIQPAKLEDSAVYLCASSPGQASSYEQYFGPGTRLTVT.

With respect to this clonotype: A read error is possible here, since a much larger clone lies one base away. The chain joins TRBV24-1 to TRBJ1-5, with D unresolved. Germline V gene sequence: CDR1 KGHDR, CDR2 SFDVKD. This CDR3 is 15 amino acids long. In DNA, the CDR3 is TGTGCCGCCAGTCTGCAAACTTGGGACAATCAGCCCCAGCATTTT. It specifies CAASLQTWDNQPQHF.

In its sample, this clonotype was seen many times. V is TRBV6-1 and J is TRBJ1-2, with D possibly matching TRBD1 (5 bases). Germline-derived CDR1 and CDR2 are MNHNS and SASEGT. The CDR3 is 12 residues long. Trimming removed 6 bases at V and 9 bases at J, with 14 bases between. The DNA for the CDR3 is TGTGCCAGCAGCCCGTTCGGGGGAAGCTACACCTTC. Encoded protein: CASSPFGGSYTF.

This clonotype was counted many times. This chain connects TRBV6-1 to TRBJ2-7; possible D gene TRBD1, 5 bases. CDR1 is MNHNS, CDR2 SASEGT, per germline. The CDR3 contains 15 residues. V was shortened by 1 base and J by 1 base, with 11 bases between the two germline ends. In DNA, the CDR3 is TGTGCCAGCAGTGAAGGACAGCGCTCTTCCTACGAGCAGTACGTC. Translation: CASSEGQRSSYEQYV.

This clonotype was found many times. A read error may account for a junction end that differs from germline. The V and J genes are TRBV28 and TRBJ2-7; D not resolved. This CDR3 has 11 amino acids. Germline-derived CDR1 and CDR2 are MDHEN and SYDVKM. For the CDR3, the DNA is TGTGCCAGCAGTTTGGCCTACGAGCGGTACTTC. Its translation: CASSLAYERYF.